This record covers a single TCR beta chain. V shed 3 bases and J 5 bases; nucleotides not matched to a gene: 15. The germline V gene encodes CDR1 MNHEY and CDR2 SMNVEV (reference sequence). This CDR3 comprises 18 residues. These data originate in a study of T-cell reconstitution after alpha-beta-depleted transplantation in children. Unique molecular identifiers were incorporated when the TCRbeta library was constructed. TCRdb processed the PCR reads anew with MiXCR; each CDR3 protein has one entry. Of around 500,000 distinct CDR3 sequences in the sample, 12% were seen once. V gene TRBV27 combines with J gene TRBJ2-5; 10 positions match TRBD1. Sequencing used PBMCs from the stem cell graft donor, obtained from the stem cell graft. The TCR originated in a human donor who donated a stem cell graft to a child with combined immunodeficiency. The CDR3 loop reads CASSFGGQGVPGWETQYF. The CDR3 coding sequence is TGTGCCAGCAGTTTCGGAGGACAGGGGGTCCCCGGGTGGGAGACCCAGTACTTC.